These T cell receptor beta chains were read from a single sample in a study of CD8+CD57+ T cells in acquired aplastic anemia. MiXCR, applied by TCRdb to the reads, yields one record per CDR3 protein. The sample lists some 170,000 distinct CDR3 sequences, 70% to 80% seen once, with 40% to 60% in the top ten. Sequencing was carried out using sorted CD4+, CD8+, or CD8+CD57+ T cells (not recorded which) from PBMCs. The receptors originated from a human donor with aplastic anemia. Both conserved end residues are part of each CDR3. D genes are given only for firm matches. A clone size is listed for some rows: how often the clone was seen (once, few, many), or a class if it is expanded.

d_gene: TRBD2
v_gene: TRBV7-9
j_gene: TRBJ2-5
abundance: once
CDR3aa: CASSLGGANQPQYF
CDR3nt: TGTGCCAGCAGCTTGGGAGGGGCCAATCAGCCCCAGTACTTC

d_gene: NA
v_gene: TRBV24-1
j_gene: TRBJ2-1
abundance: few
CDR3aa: CATSDPWGVQFF
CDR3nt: TGTGCCACCAGTGACCCCTGGGGGGTGCAGTTCTTC

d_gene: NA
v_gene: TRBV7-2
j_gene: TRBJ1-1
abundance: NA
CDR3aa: CASSPGGGGDTEAFF
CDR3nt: TGTGCCAGCAGCCCCGGTGGGGGCGGAGACACTGAAGCTTTCTTT

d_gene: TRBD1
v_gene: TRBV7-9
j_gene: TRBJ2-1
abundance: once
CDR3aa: CASSHRTGGLGYNEQFF
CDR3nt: TGTGCCAGCAGCCATCGAACAGGGGGCCTGGGGTACAATGAGCAGTTCTTC

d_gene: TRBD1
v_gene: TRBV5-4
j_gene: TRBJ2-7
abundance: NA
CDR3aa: CASSPGTGTDEQYF
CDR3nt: TGTGCCAGCAGCCCGGGGACAGGGACGGACGAGCAGTACTTC

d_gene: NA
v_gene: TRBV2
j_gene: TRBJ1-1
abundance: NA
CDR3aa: CASSHSHTGNTEAFF
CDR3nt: TGTGCCAGCAGTCACAGTCACACGGGGAACACTGAAGCTTTCTTT

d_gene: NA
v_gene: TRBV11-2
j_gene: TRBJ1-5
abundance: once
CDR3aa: CASSLVDSNQPQHF
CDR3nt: TGTGCCAGCAGCTTAGTGGACAGCAATCAGCCCCAGCATTTT

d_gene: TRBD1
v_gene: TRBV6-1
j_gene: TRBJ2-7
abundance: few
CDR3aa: CASSEATGEYYEQYF
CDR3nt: TGTGCCAGCAGTGAAGCGACAGGGGAGTACTACGAGCAGTACTTC

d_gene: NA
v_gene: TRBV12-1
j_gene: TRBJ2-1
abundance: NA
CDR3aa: CASSFVSGNEQFF
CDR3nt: TGTGCCAGCAGCTTTGTTTCAGGCAATGAGCAGTTCTTC

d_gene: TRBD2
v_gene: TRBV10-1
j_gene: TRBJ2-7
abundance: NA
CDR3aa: CASSVPTSGGDYEQYF
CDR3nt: TGCGCCAGCAGTGTCCCGACTAGCGGGGGGGACTACGAGCAGTACTTC

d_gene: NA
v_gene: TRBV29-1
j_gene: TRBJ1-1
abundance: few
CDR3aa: CSVGSRTNTEAFF
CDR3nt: TGCAGCGTTGGGAGCAGGACTAACACTGAAGCTTTCTTT

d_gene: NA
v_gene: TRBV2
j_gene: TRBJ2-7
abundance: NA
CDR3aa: CASSESRDIALIEQYF
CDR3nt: TGTGCCAGCAGTGAGTCCCGGGACATCGCCCTTATCGAGCAGTACTTC